The 15 T cell receptor beta chains in this list originate from one sample, sequenced in a study of OX40 agonist ivuxolimab in advanced cancers. This table comes from immunoSEQ multiplex PCR, and its TCRdb copy is limited to in-frame clones, with some not included. The sample shows 60,000 to 85,000 clones, 87% of them seen only once. This specimen consisted of CD4+ or CD8+ T cells sorted from blood, obtained in a trial of the OX40 agonist ivuxolimab. These receptors all stem from an adult with an advanced solid tumor such as melanoma, head and neck, liver or kidney cancer.

The rearrangement links TRBV30 to TRBJ2-1; TRBD2 is a possible D gene (5 bases). From germline, CDR1 is GTSNPN and CDR2 SVGIG (reference sequence). The CDR3 totals 14 residues. The ends were cut back, 4 bases at V and 5 bases at J, with 15 bases in the middle. The CDR3: CAWTRLALNNEQFF. CDR3 bases: TGTGCCTGGACCCGGCTAGCCTTAAACAATGAGCAGTTCTTC.

This sequence joins TRBV28 and TRBJ2-2; D remains unclear. The CDR3 spans 15 residues. The germline CDR1 and CDR2 sequences are MDHEN and SYDVKM. Trimming pared 3 bases from V and 5 bases from J, leaving 13 bases between. Here the CDR3 reads CASSLDALLTGELFF. The CDR3 DNA reads TGTGCCAGCAGTTTGGACGCCCTATTAACCGGGGAGCTGTTTTTT.

The chain has TRBV28 and TRBJ2-7, with 7 nucleotides matching TRBD2. Per germline, CDR1 MDHEN and CDR2 SYDVKM. V lost 2 bases and J lost 0; bases outside the gene matches: 4. The CDR3 length is 15 residues. CDR3 in amino acids: CASSLHRTSSYEQYF. CDR3 bases: TGTGCCAGCAGTTTACACAGGACTAGCTCCTACGAGCAGTACTTC.

This rearrangement joins TRBV29-1 to TRBJ1-4; no reliable D call. CDR3 length equals 11 residues. CDR1 is SQVTM, CDR2 ANQGSEA, per germline. Between the trimmed V and J ends, which lost 6 bases and 6 bases, there was a span of 8 bases. Here the CDR3 DNA reads TGCAGCGTAGCGGGCGATGAAAAACTGTTTTTT. Translation gives CSVAGDEKLFF.

This chain joins TRBV7-8 and TRBJ2-7; 13 bases fit TRBD2. Germline-derived CDR1 and CDR2 are SGHVS and FQNEAQ. V lost 5 bases and J lost 2; bases outside the gene matches: 3. This CDR3 has 15 residues. The CDR3 loop is CASSQGTSGTYEQYF. DNA of the CDR3: TGTGCCAGCAGCCAGGGGACTAGCGGGACCTACGAGCAGTACTTC.

The table lists this clone with a few counts. Distinct nucleotide sequences in the sample also encode this CDR3. The chain is built from TRBV30 and TRBJ1-2, with D uncertain. This CDR3 has 12 residues. Per the germline V gene, CDR1 is GTSNPN and CDR2 is SVGIG (reference sequence). V was shortened by 0 bases and J by 5 bases, with 7 bases between the two germline ends. This CDR3 reads CAWSVLGYGYTF. The CDR3 coding sequence is TGTGCCTGGAGTGTACTGGGATATGGCTACACCTTC.

This clone occurred once. The chain is built from TRBV29-1 and TRBJ1-2; D perhaps matches TRBD1 (5 bases). CDR3 length: 13 residues. From germline, CDR1 is SQVTM and CDR2 ANQGSEA. Trimming removed 1 base at V and 5 bases at J, with 11 bases between. The CDR3: CSVEVGESYGYTF. The CDR3 DNA reads TGCAGCGTTGAAGTAGGGGAGTCATATGGCTACACCTTC.

The chain couples TRBV10-3 to TRBJ2-5; 12 nucleotides align to TRBD2. Germline V gene lookup returns CDR1 ENHRY and CDR2 SYGVKD. CDR3 size: 15 residues. Losses at the gene ends were 6 bases for V and 5 bases for J; bases not matched to a gene: 7. The CDR3 DNA is TGTGCCATCAGAATGACTAGCGGGGGAGGGGAGACCCAGTACTTC. The encoded protein is CAIRMTSGGGETQYF.

This clone was detected once. The rearrangement uses TRBV14 and TRBJ1-2, with D uncertain. The CDR3 totals 13 residues. The germline V gene has CDR1 SGHDN and CDR2 FVKESK. Trimming pared 3 bases from V and 2 bases from J, leaving 7 bases between. The CDR3 nucleotides are TGTGCCAGCAGCCACGCCAGAAACTATGGCTACACCTTC. This codes for CASSHARNYGYTF.

The chain links TRBV30 to TRBJ2-4; TRBD1 or TRBD2 may be the D gene (5 bases each). Germline V gene data show CDR1 as GTSNPN and CDR2 as SVGIG (reference sequence). Trimming left V 1 base short and J 8 bases short, with 9 bases between. The length of the CDR3 is 12 residues. CDR3 sequence reads: CAWSGQGHIQYF. The CDR3 coding sequence is TGTGCCTGGAGTGGGCAGGGACACATTCAGTACTTC.

The J gene is TRBJ1-4, the V gene TRBV15; 9 bases are shared with TRBD1. V lost 5 bases, J lost 8 bases, and 9 bases stayed unmatched. The CDR3 has 15 amino acids. The germline gives CDR1 LNHNV, CDR2 YYDKDF (reference sequence). The CDR3 sequence is CATSGYRGQGEKLFF. CDR3 nucleotide sequence: TGTGCCACCAGCGGGTACAGGGGGCAAGGGGAAAAACTGTTTTTT.

The chain carries TRBV30 and TRBJ2-5, with 7 nucleotides matching TRBD2. Germline V CDR1 and CDR2: GTSNPN, SVGIG (reference sequence). J lost 5 bases, V lost 3 bases, and 12 bases had no gene match. This CDR3 is 15 amino acids long. The DNA for the CDR3 is TGTGCCTGGAGAGACCGGGACTACCTCCGGGAGACCCAGTACTTC. Its translation is CAWRDRDYLRETQYF.

This clone has more than one count but fewer than ten. The genes are TRBV23-1 and TRBJ1-5, with TRBD1 identical over 9 bases. TRBV23-1 is an ORF; its function is uncertain. After removal of 3 bases from V and 0 bases from J, the junction contained 12 bases not matched to a gene. This CDR3 is built from 19 residues. This CDR3 is CASSHQGQGKRDSNQPQHF. CDR3 DNA sequence: TGCGCCAGCAGTCACCAAGGACAGGGGAAGCGAGATAGCAATCAGCCCCAGCATTTT.

The J gene is TRBJ2-1, the V gene TRBV2; unclear D gene. V lost 4 bases and J lost 5, with 9 bases in between. The CDR3 has 13 amino acids. The germline gives CDR1 SNHLY, CDR2 FYNNEI. The CDR3 reads CASSVGRNNEQFF. The CDR3 nucleotides read TGTGCCAGCAGTGTTGGTCGAAACAATGAGCAGTTCTTC.

J is TRBJ2-7 and V is TRBV15; no firm D call. In germline, CDR1 is LNHNV, CDR2 YYDKDF (reference sequence). This CDR3 is 16 amino acids long. V was trimmed by 0 bases and J by 5 bases, leaving 17 bases between them. For the CDR3, the DNA is TGTGCCACCAGCAGAGAAGTCAGGACCCCCGGACACGAGCAGTACTTC. Its protein product is CATSREVRTPGHEQYF. Drawing the rest from reference TRBV15 and TRBJ2-7, the complete variable domain is DAMVIQNPRYQVTQFGKPVTLSCSQTLNHNVMYWYQQKSSQAPKLLFHYYDKDFNNEADTPDNFQSRRPNTSFCFLDIRSPGLGDTAMYLCATSREVRTPGHEQYFGPGTRLTVT.